This T cell receptor beta chain originates from a study of T cell repertoires in cytomegalovirus infection. As for the study in general: TCR beta signatures that were public indicated CMV infection and matching HLA type. Study-wide findings and caveats: Within the response measured ex vivo, HLA-C-restricted CMV-specific TCR beta clonotypes were dominant. Summed frequency of public TCR beta families distinguished CMV carriers with the relevant HLA.

Germline values: CDR1 SGHTA, CDR2 FQGNSA. The germline V and J ends were trimmed by 5 bases and 4 bases, with 20 bases remaining between them. This CDR3 is built from 16 residues. Notes on this clonotype: Its antigen remains unknown.

TCRdb re-called the reads through MiXCR, storing one row per CDR3 protein. This sample has a few hundred thousand distinct CDR3 sequences, with around a sixth found just once. The chain uses TRBV7-2 and TRBJ2-5, with D possibly being TRBD1 or TRBD2 (5 bases each). Sequenced input: PBMCs. The source is a human donor in good health (CMV status not recorded). Some clones in this sample may be carry-over from other donors' samples. For the CDR3, the DNA is TGTGCCAGCAGCCCAATTAGTTACGGGGCGGGAGAGACCCAGTACTTC. Amino acid sequence: CASSPISYGAGETQYF.